This TCR beta chain was recovered during a study of cytomegalovirus exposure and HLA in healthy donors (dated by TCRdb to 2016 to 2017). Broadly, across the study: In an earlier analysis of roughly 590 of the donors, around 290 Gb of sequence data and approximately 100 million unique TCR beta sequences from 180 million or so T cells were reported. An earlier analysis of 500 to 650 of the donors applied high-throughput TCR beta sequencing to assess whether each TCR beta V gene segment acted as functional or pseudogenic. Roughly 300 gigabases of sequencing data and approximately 85 million unique TCR sequences were included in an early release covering roughly 700 HLA-typed donors. A later analysis re-examined previously published TCR beta repertoires from about 670 donors and added high-resolution HLA genotyping to investigate patterns of TCR occurrence. The study used immunosequencing to profile the T cell repertoires of 666 subjects and linked those repertoires to cytomegalovirus serostatus. On average, about 200,000 unique TCR beta nucleotide sequences were sequenced per donor among a few hundred genotyped donors of the cohort, with about 17% of those sequences being non-productive. About five DR-DQ haplotypes were handled as single units for association and clustering because linkage in the cohort was strong. Donor age, sex, ethnicity and CMV serostatus were compiled alongside the repertoire data. Every discovery cohort repertoire had been produced on one sequencing platform. Besides the first cohort of some 670 subjects, a separate validation cohort made up of roughly 120 different subjects was used. The study aimed to test whether cataloging public T cell receptors could reveal signatures of past pathogen exposure. HLA typing covered class I and class II loci at four-digit resolution. Of the roughly 400 genotyped donors, over 80% were placed in the genetic ancestry cluster associated with self-reported Caucasian donors. In a later genetic analysis, genome-wide SNP genotypes for about three fifths of the 666 donors were used, and that subset was treated as a discovery cohort. In the later analysis, no new phenotypic data were used to find candidate immune exposures; instead, reliance was placed on TCR beta sequences and their occurrence across donors. Typing coverage varied by locus: about 620-640 donors for A, B, C, DRB1 and DQB1; roughly 560 for DQA1; some 610 for DPA1; approximately 470 for DPB1. To predict cytomegalovirus infection status, the study brought together high-throughput TCR immunosequencing, statistical association of individual TCRs with disease status, and machine learning.

The library was built by means of the immunoSEQ multiplex PCR assay. For the multiplex PCR, a mixture combining 60 forward primers for TCR Vbeta segments and 13 reverse primers for TCR Jbeta segments was used. Amplification of the CDR3 region of rearranged TCR beta genes was performed with a multiplex PCR assay on genomic DNA. Amplified TCR beta libraries were sequenced as 87-base-pair reads on the Illumina HiSeq System. For the original study's pipeline: A later analysis tallied roughly 76 million unique TCR beta chains across the 660 or so repertoires, and around 12 million of those chains were shared by two or more donors. To remove PCR and sequencing errors, raw reads were error-corrected and collapsed into unique sequences using a nearest-neighbor algorithm that merged closely related sequences. V, D and J gene segments were assigned by aligning CDR3 sequences to IMGT reference sequences. For a sequence to be retained, a match of at least six nucleotides to both a V gene segment and a J gene segment was required. Rearrangements were classified as productive when the CDR3 lacked stop codons and remained in frame with V and J, and all other rearrangements were classified as non-productive. Following IMGT convention, CDR3 was defined as the stretch from the second conserved V-encoded cysteine up to the conserved J-encoded phenylalanine. In an earlier analysis of around 570 of the donors, sequences lacking an unambiguous match to a single V gene segment were excluded. An earlier analysis of over 450 of the donors classified V segments as functional when productive rearrangements were above 56.7% and as segregating when the standard deviation between donors was above 5%. To diagnose cytomegalovirus status from the catalog of TCR beta chain sequences, a statistical classification framework was built. In a later analysis, V and J genes were assigned by comparing TCR nucleotide sequences against IMGT/GENE-DB human TR gene sequences. In a later analysis, CDR3 sequences and most-parsimonious VDJ recombination scenarios were assigned using the TCRdist pipeline. In a later analysis, each TCR beta chain was defined by its CDR3 amino acid sequence together with its V-gene family, and reads lacking a unique V-gene family were excluded. As a way to deal with suspected cross-contamination and a sequencing artifact, a later analysis dropped 450 to 700 nucleotide sequences that were highly shared and had low generation probability. In a later analysis, a clonal expansion index for each public chain was calculated from normalized within-repertoire ranks of inferred template counts. A later analysis computed generation probabilities with a VDJ recombination model fitted to out-of-frame rearrangements, and checked the results against IGoR. Hypergeometric tests were used in a later analysis to score TCR-TCR, TCR-HLA and TCR-CMV co-occurrence, with a repertoire-size bias correction applied to the TCR pairs. To estimate false discovery rates, a later analysis permuted the HLA or CMV assignments 20 times. In a later analysis, co-occurring TCRs were grouped using DBSCAN, and TCRdist sequence similarity was added for clustering within HLA-allele-positive subsets. For co-occurrence clustering, repertoires with fewer than 30,000 or more than 120,000 public chains were excluded, along with roughly five repertoires with anomalous nucleotide sharing. TCRdb stores this immuneACCESS table with in-frame sequences only. Part of the clones is absent; in the studies checked, under half of the shortfall reflects unresolved V genes, and no reason is known for the rest. V and J calls plus clone size are reproduced from that table; the DNA served to infer D and trimming. For this sample the table gives roughly 100,000 clones, of which 60% to 80% were detected only once. Together, the top ten hold about 2.8% of the sample.

The cohort was made up of 666 healthy bone marrow donors. Cohort members were all nominally healthy when sampled, although unrecorded immune exposures were likely present. The donor tested CMV seronegative and was one of the 352 seronegative cohort members. Every donor gave a peripheral blood sample, and the peripheral blood mononuclear cells from that sample were used for TCR beta sequencing. Genomic DNA was extracted from the blood cell samples with the Qiagen DNeasy Blood Extraction Kit. Regarding this clone: No cognate antigen has been identified for it. No quality values exist for individual bases; no much larger clone is one base distant.

Overall results and qualifications from the work: A cluster of highly shared sequence variants was judged likely to be a technical artifact of the sequencing pipeline. Fewer than 20 rarely observed V segments, including chromosome 9 orphons, were excluded from the earlier analysis of some 590 of the donors because counts were too low. Most TCR sequences were seen in very few donors, while some public TCRs were found in many individuals. An association between a missense DCLRE1C variant and V-gene and J-gene trimming of TCR beta chains was found in a later genetic analysis and replicated in an independent cohort. Linkage disequilibrium might explain the correlated functional status among segregating V segments, but an unknown experimental factor could not be ruled out. According to a later analysis, parvovirus B19, influenza, CMV and Epstein-Barr virus appeared linked to several top co-occurrence clusters. A later analysis found that TCR association rates varied across HLA loci, with DRB1 alleles showing the most associated TCRs and HLA-C alleles the fewest. Some IMGT-functional V segments, including TRBV6-2 and TRBV6-3, could not be distinguished by the 87-base-pair reads and were therefore excluded. In an earlier analysis of roughly 560 of the donors, most TCR beta V segments were observed in productive rearrangements about 87% or about 30% of the time, broadly matching IMGT annotations. The study gave a list of about 160 TCR beta chains associated with cytomegalovirus. Compared with the roughly 710-donor mean, donors in an Asian-associated ancestry cluster had fewer N-insertions in productive TCRs, according to a later genetic analysis. Most CMV-associated TCR beta chains appeared to be HLA-restricted in a later analysis, and the HLA associations seemed to be driven largely by CMV exposure. The classifier was reported to diagnose cytomegalovirus status with high specificity and sensitivity in both the original cohort and the validation cohort. In vitro tests confirmed that three of the cytomegalovirus-associated TCR beta chains recognize cytomegalovirus antigens. Immune exposure information for the cohort was limited to CMV serostatus. The presence/absence analyses assumed that sequencing depth was roughly uniform across donors, and that assumption may not be true. This cohort had only TCR beta chains sequenced, and the lack of alpha or paired-chain data limited which features could be detected. It was suggested by the authors that the approach could potentially be generalized to other disease states and immunological phenotypes. Specific HLA alleles were associated with 15,000 to 20,000 TCR beta sequences at a false discovery rate of 0.05 in a later analysis. Compared with equally common non-associated chains, HLA-associated TCR beta chains in a later analysis were more clonally expanded and had lower generation probabilities. Because HLA typing was missing for some donors at each locus, association tests included only the typed subset. A further reported finding was that TCR beta sequences accurately predicted the HLA-A and HLA-B alleles for most subjects in the first cohort. Assigning TCR associations to individual alleles was difficult when HLA alleles, especially DR and DQ, strongly co-occurred.

The germline V gene (reference sequence) yields LNHDA for CDR1 and SQIVND for CDR2. V lost 7 bases and J lost 10 bases, and the count of bases not matched to a germline gene is 7. The CDR3 runs 13 residues from the cysteine to the phenylalanine. Only the CDR3 DNA is retained, 39 bases long and in frame from the first base. The clonotype was recovered from a female donor in good health and CMV-seronegative. Sequencing input: PBMCs. The rearrangement combines TRBV19 with TRBJ1-6; the junction holds 7 bases that match TRBD1. At the DNA level, the sequence is TGTGCCAGTACGGTCCCAGGGGGATCACCCCTCCACTTT. Its coded protein is CASTVPGGSPLHF.